This T cell receptor (beta chain) was recorded in a study of identical twins. Study-wide results and limits: Conclusions rested on cross-sectional statistics rather than following the same donors. Memory repertoires showed no such pattern, whereas abundant cord blood beta clonotypes carried fewer insertions.

TCRdb processed the 5' RACE reads anew with MiXCR; each CDR3 protein has one entry. The data contain 400,000 to 500,000 distinct CDR3 sequences, roughly 18% of them singletons. Looked up from germline, CDR1 is SGDLS and CDR2 is YYNGEE. CDR3 length: 13 residues. With 7 bases removed from V and 5 bases from J, the gap between germline ends came to 15 bases. A word on this clonotype: Its antigen is not known.

The chain employs TRBV9 and TRBJ2-5; D might be TRBD2 (5 bases). Material: naive T cells sorted from blood. The TCR originated in a man aged 45-60 years in good health. The CDR3 sequence is CASSPRVGETQYF. The CDR3 DNA follows: TGTGCCAGCTCCCCGAGGGTAGGCGAGACCCAGTACTTC.